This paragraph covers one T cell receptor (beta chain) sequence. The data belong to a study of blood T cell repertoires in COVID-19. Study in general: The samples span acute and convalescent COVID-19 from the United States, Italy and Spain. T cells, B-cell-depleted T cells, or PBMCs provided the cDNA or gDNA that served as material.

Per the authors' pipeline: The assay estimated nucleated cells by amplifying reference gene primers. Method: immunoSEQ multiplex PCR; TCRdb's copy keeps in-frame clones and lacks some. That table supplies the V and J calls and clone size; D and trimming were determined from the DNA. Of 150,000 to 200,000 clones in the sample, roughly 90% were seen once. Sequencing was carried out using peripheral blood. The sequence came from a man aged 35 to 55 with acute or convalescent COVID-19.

The DNA for the CDR3 is TGTGCCAGCAGCTTGGCTAGCCGCACCTATGCCCAAGAGACCCAGTACTTC. Translating gives CASSLASRTYAQETQYF. The chain links TRBV11-2 to TRBJ2-5; weak D call: TRBD2 (5 bases). CDR1 and CDR2 from the germline V gene are SGHAT and FQNNGV. V lost 3 bases to trimming and J lost 1 base, with 18 bases between them. The CDR3 has 17 residues. Together with reference TRBV11-2 and TRBJ2-5, the CDR3 gives the full variable domain: EAGVAQSPRYKIIEKRQSVAFWCNPISGHATLYWYQQILGQGPKLLIQFQNNGVVDDSQLPKDRFSAERLKGVDSTLKIQPAKLEDSAVYLCASSLASRTYAQETQYFGPGTRLLVL.